The clone carrying this TCR beta chain was counted only a few times. The antigen is unknown. Germline trimming cut 9 bases from V and 5 bases from J; bases unmatched to any gene: 4. Germline V gives CDR1 ENHRY, CDR2 SYGVKD. The CDR3 extends over 13 amino acids. These data come from a study of post-analysis software for immune sequencing data. Across the study: The study covered relapsing-remitting, secondary progressive and progressive-relapsing courses of multiple sclerosis. General study results and limits: Strong same-batch co-clustering of samples appeared with F measure clustering. Controls' normalized Chao1 diversity significantly exceeded that of multiple sclerosis patients. In patients, about 5 TRBV segments were more frequent than in controls, with TRBV5-6, TRBV5-1 and TRBV20-1 among them.

Prepared TCR beta cDNA libraries contained unique molecular identifiers. T cells numbering 1 to 10 million yielded some 520,000 cDNA molecules. TCRdb fed the PCR reads into MiXCR, producing one record per CDR3 protein. This table has some 450,000 distinct CDR3 sequences, under 55% appearing once. The receptor was derived from a girl aged 10 to 17 with multiple sclerosis. Sample: blood. The V gene is TRBV10-3, the J gene TRBJ2-1, with TRBD2 identical over 10 bases. The CDR3 loop is CAIRTSGDNEQFF. CDR3 nucleotides: TGTGCCATTAGGACTAGCGGTGACAATGAGCAGTTCTTC.